A selection of T cell receptor beta chains follows, all from one sample in a study of blood T cell repertoires in COVID-19. Here immunoSEQ multiplex PCR was the method, and the copy in TCRdb shows in-frame clones only, minus some. The sample consists of 35,000 to 40,000 clones, over 80% of them appearing once. Specimen: peripheral blood. The receptors originated from a human donor in a cohort sampled during active COVID-19. The CDR3 runs from the conserved cysteine through the conserved F or W. Each record gives: CDR3 DNA, CDR3 protein, D gene, V gene, clone size, J gene. D genes are given only for firm matches. Size values are once, few and many counts, or a class for expanded clones, and some rows have none.

CDR3 DNA: TGTGCCAGCAGTGAGGGCAGGCCTACCTACAATGAGCAGTTCTTC; CDR3 protein: CASSEGRPTYNEQFF; D gene: -; V gene: TRBV25-1; clone size: -; J gene: TRBJ2-1
CDR3 DNA: TGTGCCACCAGTGATTTGGGCTCCGGGGAAAACAATGAGCAGTTCTTC; CDR3 protein: CATSDLGSGENNEQFF; D gene: -; V gene: TRBV24-1; clone size: once; J gene: TRBJ2-1
CDR3 DNA: TGTGCCAGCAGCTTAGATCTTGAGCCCCAGCATTTT; CDR3 protein: CASSLDLEPQHF; D gene: -; V gene: TRBV7-9; clone size: -; J gene: TRBJ1-5
CDR3 DNA: TGTGCCAGCAGTTTTAGCTATCTAGTCTGGGCCAAAAACATTCAGTACTTC; CDR3 protein: CASSFSYLVWAKNIQYF; D gene: -; V gene: TRBV28; clone size: -; J gene: TRBJ2-4
CDR3 DNA: TGTGCCTGGAGTGGGACTAGCGGATTCTACAATGAGCAGTTCTTC; CDR3 protein: CAWSGTSGFYNEQFF; D gene: TRBD2; V gene: TRBV30; clone size: -; J gene: TRBJ2-1
CDR3 DNA: TGTGCCAGTAGTATCAGAGCGGGGGGCCAAGAGACCCAGTACTTC; CDR3 protein: CASSIRAGGQETQYF; D gene: TRBD2; V gene: TRBV19; clone size: -; J gene: TRBJ2-5
CDR3 DNA: TGTGCCAGCTCACCACAGAGGGACTACATTCAGTACTTC; CDR3 protein: CASSPQRDYIQYF; D gene: -; V gene: TRBV18; clone size: -; J gene: TRBJ2-4
CDR3 DNA: TGTGCCAGTAGTATTTCCCTTTTGGGCGGGAGCTCCTACAATGAGCAGTTCTTC; CDR3 protein: CASSISLLGGSSYNEQFF; D gene: TRBD2; V gene: TRBV19; clone size: -; J gene: TRBJ2-1
CDR3 DNA: TGTGCCAGCAGCTTCCTTCGGGGTTCCGCCGAGCAGTACTTC; CDR3 protein: CASSFLRGSAEQYF; D gene: -; V gene: TRBV7-9; clone size: -; J gene: TRBJ2-7
CDR3 DNA: TGTGCCAGCAGCCCCGGGACAGGGGTTACTCAGCCCCAGCATTTT; CDR3 protein: CASSPGTGVTQPQHF; D gene: TRBD1; V gene: TRBV5-6; clone size: -; J gene: TRBJ1-5
CDR3 DNA: TGCAGCGTTGAGCAGGATAACACTGAAGCTTTCTTT; CDR3 protein: CSVEQDNTEAFF; D gene: -; V gene: TRBV29-1; clone size: -; J gene: TRBJ1-1
CDR3 DNA: TGTGCCAGCAGTTCCCGGACAGGGACCAGCAATCAGCCCCAGCATTTT; CDR3 protein: CASSSRTGTSNQPQHF; D gene: TRBD1; V gene: TRBV6-6; clone size: once; J gene: TRBJ1-5
CDR3 DNA: TGTGCCAGCAGCTCTCGACTGGAACAAGAGACCCAGTACTTC; CDR3 protein: CASSSRLEQETQYF; D gene: -; V gene: TRBV7-2; clone size: -; J gene: TRBJ2-5